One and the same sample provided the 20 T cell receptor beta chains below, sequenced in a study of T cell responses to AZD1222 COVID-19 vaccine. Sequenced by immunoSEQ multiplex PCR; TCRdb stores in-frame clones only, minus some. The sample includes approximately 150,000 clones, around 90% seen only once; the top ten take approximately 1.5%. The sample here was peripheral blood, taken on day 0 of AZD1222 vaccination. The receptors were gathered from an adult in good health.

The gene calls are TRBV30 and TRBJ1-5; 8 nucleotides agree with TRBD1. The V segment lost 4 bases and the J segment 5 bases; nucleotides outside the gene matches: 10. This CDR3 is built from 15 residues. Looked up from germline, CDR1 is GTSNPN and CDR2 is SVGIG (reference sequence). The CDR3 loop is CAWTAGTGRDQPQHF. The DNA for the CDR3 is TGTGCCTGGACCGCCGGGACAGGCAGGGATCAGCCCCAGCATTTT.

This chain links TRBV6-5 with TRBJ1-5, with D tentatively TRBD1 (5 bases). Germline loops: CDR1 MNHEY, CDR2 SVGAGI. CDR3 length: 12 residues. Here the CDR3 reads CGIGGGSQPQHF. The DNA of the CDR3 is TGTGGTATTGGGGGGGGAAGTCAGCCCCAGCATTTT.

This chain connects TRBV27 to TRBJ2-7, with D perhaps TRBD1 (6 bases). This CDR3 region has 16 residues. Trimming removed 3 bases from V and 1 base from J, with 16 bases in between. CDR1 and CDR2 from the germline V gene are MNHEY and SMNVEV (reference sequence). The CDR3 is CASSFVGDTDSYEQYF. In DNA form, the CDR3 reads TGTGCCAGCAGTTTCGTGGGGGACACCGATTCCTACGAGCAGTACTTC.

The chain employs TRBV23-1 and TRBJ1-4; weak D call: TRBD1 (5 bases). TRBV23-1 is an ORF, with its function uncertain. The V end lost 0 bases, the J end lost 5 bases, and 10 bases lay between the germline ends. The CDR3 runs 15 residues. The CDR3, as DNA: TGCGCCAGCAGTCAATCTCCAGGGTGGAATGAAAAACTGTTTTTT. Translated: CASSQSPGWNEKLFF.

CDR3 coding DNA: TGCAGCGTTGAAGTTAGCGAAGCCTACGAGCAGTACTTC. It yields the protein CSVEVSEAYEQYF. J is TRBJ2-7 and V is TRBV29-1; tentatively, D is TRBD2 (5 bases). Trimming shortened V by 1 base and J by 2 bases, and 9 bases separated the two germline ends. The V gene's germline CDR1 is SQVTM and CDR2 ANQGSEA. The CDR3 runs to 13 residues.

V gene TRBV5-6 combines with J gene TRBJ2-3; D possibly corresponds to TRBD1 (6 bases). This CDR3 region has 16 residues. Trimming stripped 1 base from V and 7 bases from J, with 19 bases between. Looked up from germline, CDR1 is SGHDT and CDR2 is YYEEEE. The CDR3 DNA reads TGTGCCAGCAGCTTGATGTTCTGGGGGCGTCAAAATACGCAGTATTTT. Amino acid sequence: CASSLMFWGRQNTQYF.

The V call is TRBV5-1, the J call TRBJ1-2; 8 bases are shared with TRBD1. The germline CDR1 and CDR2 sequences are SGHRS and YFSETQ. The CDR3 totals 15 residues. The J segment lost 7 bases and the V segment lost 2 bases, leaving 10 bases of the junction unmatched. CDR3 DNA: TGCGCCAGCAGCTTCCTCCCCCAGGGGGCCTTTGGCTACACCTTC. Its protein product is CASSFLPQGAFGYTF.

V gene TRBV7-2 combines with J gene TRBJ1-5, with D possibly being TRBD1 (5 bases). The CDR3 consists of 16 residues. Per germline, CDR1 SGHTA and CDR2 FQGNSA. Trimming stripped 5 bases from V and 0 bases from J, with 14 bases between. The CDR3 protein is CASSLDRPHSNQPQHF. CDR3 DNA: TGTGCCAGCAGCCTAGACAGACCCCATAGCAATCAGCCCCAGCATTTT.

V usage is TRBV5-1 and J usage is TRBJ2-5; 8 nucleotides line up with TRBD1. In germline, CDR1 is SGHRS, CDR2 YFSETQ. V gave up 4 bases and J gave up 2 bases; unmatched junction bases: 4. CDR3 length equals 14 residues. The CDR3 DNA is TGCGCCAGCAGCCTCGGGACAGGTCAAGAGACCCAGTACTTC. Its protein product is CASSLGTGQETQYF.

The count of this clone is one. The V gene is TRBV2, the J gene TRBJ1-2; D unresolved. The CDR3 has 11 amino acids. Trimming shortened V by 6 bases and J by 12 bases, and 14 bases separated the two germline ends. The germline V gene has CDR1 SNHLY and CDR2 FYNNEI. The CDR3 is CASSVGWVDTF. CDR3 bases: TGTGCCAGCAGCGTCGGGTGGGTTGACACCTTC.

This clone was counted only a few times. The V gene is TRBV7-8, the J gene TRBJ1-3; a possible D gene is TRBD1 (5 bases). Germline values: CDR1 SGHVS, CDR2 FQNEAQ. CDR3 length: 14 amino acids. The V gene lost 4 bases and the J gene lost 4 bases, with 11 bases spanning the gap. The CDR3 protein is CASSYSGGGNTIYF. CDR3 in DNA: TGTGCCAGCAGCTATAGTGGGGGAGGAAACACCATATATTTT.

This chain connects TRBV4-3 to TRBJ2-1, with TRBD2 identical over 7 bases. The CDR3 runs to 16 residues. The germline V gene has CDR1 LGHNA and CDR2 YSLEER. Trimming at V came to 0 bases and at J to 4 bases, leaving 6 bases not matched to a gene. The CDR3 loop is CASSQEVGGKYNEQFF. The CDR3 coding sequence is TGCGCCAGCAGCCAAGAAGTGGGGGGGAAGTACAATGAGCAGTTCTTC.

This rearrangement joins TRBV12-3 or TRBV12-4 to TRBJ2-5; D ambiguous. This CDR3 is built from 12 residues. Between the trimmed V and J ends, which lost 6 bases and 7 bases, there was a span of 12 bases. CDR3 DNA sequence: TGTGCCAGCAGCCGACCCCTCGGGACCCAGTACTTC. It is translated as CASSRPLGTQYF.

The CDR3 bases are TGTGCCACCAGTGATTTGAGGGCTAGTCTCAATGAGCAGTTCTTC. Translating gives CATSDLRASLNEQFF. The V call is TRBV24-1, the J call TRBJ2-1; D ambiguous. Trimming shortened V by 0 bases and J by 6 bases, and 11 bases separated the two germline ends. Germline values: CDR1 KGHDR, CDR2 SFDVKD. The CDR3 extends over 15 amino acids.

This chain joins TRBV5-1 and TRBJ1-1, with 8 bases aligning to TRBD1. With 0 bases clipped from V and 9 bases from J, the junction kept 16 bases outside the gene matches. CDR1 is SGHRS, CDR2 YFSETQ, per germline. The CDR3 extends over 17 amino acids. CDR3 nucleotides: TGCGCCAGCAGCTTGGGGTTGCTCACAGGGGGAGAGCTGAAAGCTTTCTTT. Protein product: CASSLGLLTGGELKAFF.

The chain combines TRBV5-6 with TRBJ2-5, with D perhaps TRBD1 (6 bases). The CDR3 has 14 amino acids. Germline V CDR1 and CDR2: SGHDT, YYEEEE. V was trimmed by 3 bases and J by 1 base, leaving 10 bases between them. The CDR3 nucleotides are TGTGCCAGCAGCTCGGGACATCCCCAAGAGACCCAGTACTTC. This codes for CASSSGHPQETQYF.

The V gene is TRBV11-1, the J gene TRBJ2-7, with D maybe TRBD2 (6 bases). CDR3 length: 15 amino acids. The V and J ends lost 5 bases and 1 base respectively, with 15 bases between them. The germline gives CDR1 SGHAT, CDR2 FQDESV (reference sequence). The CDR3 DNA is TGTGCCAGCAGCCTACCCCGGGGGATTTCCTACGAGCAGTACTTC. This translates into CASSLPRGISYEQYF.

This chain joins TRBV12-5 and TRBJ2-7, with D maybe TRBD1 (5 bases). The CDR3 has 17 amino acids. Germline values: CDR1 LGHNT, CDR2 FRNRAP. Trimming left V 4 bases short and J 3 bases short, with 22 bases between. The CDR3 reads CASGSPIGAGDFYEQYF. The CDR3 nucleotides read TGTGCTAGTGGTTCTCCCATAGGGGCAGGAGACTTCTACGAGCAGTACTTC. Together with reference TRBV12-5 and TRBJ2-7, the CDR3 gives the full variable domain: DARVTQTPRHKVTEMGQEVTMRCQPILGHNTVFWYRQTMMQGLELLAYFRNRAPLDDSGMPKDRFSAEMPDATLATLKIQPSEPRDSAVYFCASGSPIGAGDFYEQYFGPGTRLTVT.

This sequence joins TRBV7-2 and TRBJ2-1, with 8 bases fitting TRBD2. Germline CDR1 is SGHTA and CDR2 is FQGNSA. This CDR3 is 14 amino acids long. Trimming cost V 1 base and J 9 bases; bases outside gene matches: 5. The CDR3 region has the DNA TGTGCCAGCAGCTTAGGAACGGGGGGGCTTGAGCAGTTCTTC. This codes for CASSLGTGGLEQFF.

The CDR3 region has the DNA TGTGCCAGCAGTTTTAATCTAGCGGGGTTACGATACGAGCAGTACTTC. Translating gives CASSFNLAGLRYEQYF. V gene TRBV28 combines with J gene TRBJ2-7, with 9 bases identical to TRBD2. CDR3 length equals 16 residues. Unmatched junction bases numbered 10, after V lost 3 bases and J lost 4 bases. Germline V gene lookup returns CDR1 MDHEN and CDR2 SYDVKM.